These T cell receptor beta chains were read from a single sample in a study of T cell responses to AZD1222 COVID-19 vaccine. The table came from immunoSEQ multiplex PCR; TCRdb's copy has only in-frame clones and leaves some out. This table has 70,000 to 85,000 clones, just over 85% appearing once. The starting material was peripheral blood, obtained on day 0 of AZD1222 vaccination. The source of these receptors is an adult in good health. The CDR3 runs from the conserved cysteine through the conserved F or W. The order of the fields is V gene, J gene, clone size, D gene, CDR3 protein, CDR3 DNA. D genes are given only for firm matches. Some rows mark clone size as missing; the rest say once, few, many or name a class of expanded clone.

TRBV29-1	TRBJ1-2	.	TRBD1	CSVVSHNRGRSGYTF	TGCAGCGTTGTCTCGCATAACAGGGGGCGGAGTGGCTACACCTTC
TRBV2	TRBJ1-1	.	.	CASSEAPPVAFF	TGTGCCAGCAGTGAAGCCCCCCCGGTGGCTTTCTTT
TRBV5-1	TRBJ2-5	.	.	CASSLGTTRETQYF	TGCGCCAGCAGCCTGGGGACCACCCGGGAGACCCAGTACTTC
TRBV6-1	TRBJ1-1	.	.	CASSEGVGGPEAFF	TGTGCCAGCAGTGAAGGCGTGGGAGGGCCTGAAGCTTTCTTT
TRBV30	TRBJ2-1	once	TRBD2	CAWSTSGIEQFF	TGTGCCTGGAGTACTAGCGGGATTGAGCAGTTCTTC
TRBV25-1	TRBJ2-1	.	TRBD2	CASRIAGGSYNEQFF	TGTGCCAGCAGGATAGCGGGAGGCTCCTACAATGAGCAGTTCTTC
TRBV5-1	TRBJ1-2	.	.	CASSPDGNGYTF	TGCGCCAGCAGCCCCGACGGTAATGGCTACACCTTC
TRBV9	TRBJ1-2	.	.	CASSVDFRGRRSYGYTF	TGTGCCAGCAGCGTAGATTTTCGGGGGCGGAGGAGCTATGGCTACACCTTC
TRBV19	TRBJ1-5	.	.	CASNPGVGQPQHF	TGTGCCAGTAATCCAGGGGTAGGGCAGCCCCAGCATTTT
TRBV6-5	TRBJ1-6	.	.	CASSTEGVGSPLHF	TGTGCCAGCAGTACGGAGGGTGTTGGATCACCCCTCCACTTT
TRBV28	TRBJ2-2	.	.	CATLQGNTGELFF	TGTGCCACCCTACAAGGGAACACCGGGGAGCTGTTTTTT
TRBV15	TRBJ1-2	.	.	CATSRLGTPADYGYTF	TGTGCCACCAGCAGGCTCGGGACTCCCGCTGACTATGGCTACACCTTC
TRBV7-8	TRBJ2-3	.	.	CASSLVSRGTDTQYF	TGTGCCAGCAGCTTAGTATCGAGAGGGACAGATACGCAGTATTTT
TRBV2	TRBJ1-2	.	TRBD1	CASSGVWTGASNYGYTF	TGTGCCAGCAGTGGGGTTTGGACAGGGGCGTCTAACTATGGCTACACCTTC
TRBV4-1	TRBJ2-7	.	.	CASSQDIRQGYPYEQYF	TGCGCCAGCAGCCAAGATATTCGTCAGGGGTATCCGTACGAGCAGTACTTC
TRBV28	TRBJ2-7	.	.	CASSNQGIEDEQYF	TGTGCCAGCAGTAACCAGGGGATTGAAGACGAGCAGTACTTC